The 21 T cell receptor beta chains given below trace back to one sample, sequenced in a study of shared clonotypes between healthy human individuals. Sequencing used immunoSEQ multiplex PCR; TCRdb keeps in-frame clones, though not all of them. The data hold about 2.4 million clones, with 93% observed a single time. Sequenced material: naive CD4+ T cells from PBMCs. The subset denotes: CD45RA+ positively selected. Receptors originate from a young man in good health. Some clones in this sample may be carry-over from other donors' samples.

The V and J genes are TRBV5-1 and TRBJ2-7; D might be TRBD1 (5 bases). The CDR3 is made up of 13 amino acids. The V and J ends lost 3 bases and 5 bases respectively, with 12 bases between them. CDR1 SGHRS and CDR2 YFSETQ come from the germline V gene. The chain's CDR3 is CASSSPGFDEQYF. CDR3 bases: TGCGCCAGCAGCTCCCCAGGGTTCGACGAGCAGTACTTC.

The chain employs TRBV30 and TRBJ2-1; D unclear. Trimming took off 8 bases at V and 1 base at J, with 9 bases between the two ends. The CDR3 has 12 residues. The germline V gene encodes CDR1 GTSNPN and CDR2 SVGIG (reference sequence). Here the CDR3 DNA reads TGTGCCATAGGCGAGTCCTACAATGAGCAGTTCTTC. Its translation: CAIGESYNEQFF.

The gene calls are TRBV9 and TRBJ2-1; possible D gene TRBD2, 5 bases. The V gene's germline CDR1 is SGDLS and CDR2 YYNGEE. The germline V and J ends were trimmed by 1 base and 8 bases, with 10 bases remaining between them. The CDR3 has 13 residues. CDR3 amino acids: CASSVTSNDEQFF. Here the CDR3 DNA reads TGTGCCAGCAGCGTAACTAGTAACGATGAGCAGTTCTTC. The full variable domain, completed using reference TRBV9 and TRBJ2-1, is DSGVTQTPKHLITATGQRVTLRCSPRSGDLSVYWYQQSLDQGLQFLIQYYNGEERAKGNILERFSAQQFPDLHSELNLSSLELGDSALYFCASSVTSNDEQFFGPGTRLTVL.

The rearrangement links TRBV28 to TRBJ2-1; 11 bases fit TRBD2. The CDR3 sequence is 19 residues long. Germline V CDR1 and CDR2: MDHEN, SYDVKM. V was pared by 5 bases and J by 1 base, with 13 bases of the junction left unmatched. The CDR3 loop reads CASSAQGATSGSSYNEQFF. The DNA for the CDR3 is TGTGCCAGCAGTGCGCAGGGGGCAACTAGCGGGAGTTCCTACAATGAGCAGTTCTTC.

The rearrangement joins TRBV12-5 to TRBJ2-2; 12 bases map to TRBD1. Germline V lookup: CDR1 LGHNT, CDR2 FRNRAP. CDR3 length equals 17 residues. After removal of 5 bases from V and 3 bases from J, the junction contained 7 bases not matched to a gene. CDR3 sequence (DNA): TGTGCTAGTGGTCGCCGGGACAGGGGGCAGCACACCGGGGAGCTGTTTTTT. Its protein product is CASGRRDRGQHTGELFF.

This chain joins TRBV2 and TRBJ2-1, with TRBD2 as a possible D gene (5 bases). Trimming took off 5 bases at V and 1 base at J, with 15 bases between the two ends. CDR3 length: 16 amino acids. Germline V gene sequence: CDR1 SNHLY, CDR2 FYNNEI. CDR3 coding DNA: TGTGCCAGCAGTCCTTCAGCGGCTGGTTCCTACAATGAGCAGTTCTTC. Encoded protein: CASSPSAAGSYNEQFF.

The chain uses TRBV5-4 and TRBJ2-2; 7 positions match TRBD1. V lost 6 bases to trimming and J lost 4 bases; unmatched junction nucleotides: 12. Germline V CDR1 and CDR2: SGHNT, YYREEE (reference sequence). CDR3 length: 16 amino acids. CDR3 nucleotides: TGTGCCAGCAAAACTGGAGGCAGGGGGATCACCGGGGAGCTGTTTTTT. It codes for CASKTGGRGITGELFF.

In its sample, this clone was seen once. The chain joins TRBV6-5 to TRBJ2-2, with 8 bases matching TRBD1. V lost 6 bases and J lost 5; bases outside the gene matches: 8. CDR3 length: 15 amino acids. The germline CDR1 and CDR2 sequences are MNHEY and SVGAGI. The DNA of the CDR3 is TGTGCCAGCAGCCCAACTGACAGGGGAACCGGGGAGCTGTTTTTT. This codes for CASSPTDRGTGELFF.

The chain recombines TRBV4-1 with TRBJ2-1; D might be TRBD2 (5 bases). CDR1 and CDR2 from the germline V gene are MGHRA and YSYEKL. The V end was cut by 4 bases, the J end by 7 bases, with 17 bases between. CDR3 length equals 15 residues. The CDR3 DNA reads TGCGCCAGCAGCCCTTCCGGTTATCGGGGAAATGAGCAGTTCTTC. It yields the protein CASSPSGYRGNEQFF.

The rearrangement joins TRBV19 to TRBJ2-7; 7 bases fit TRBD1. This CDR3 is built from 14 residues. Trimming cost V 4 bases and J 5 bases; bases outside gene matches: 8. Germline-derived CDR1 and CDR2 are LNHDA and SQIVND (reference sequence). The CDR3 here is CASSSRDSRNEQYF. The CDR3 coding sequence is TGTGCCAGTAGTAGCCGGGACAGCCGGAACGAGCAGTACTTC.

The rearrangement links TRBV6-1 to TRBJ2-5; 10 bases are a match to TRBD2. Per germline, CDR1 MNHNS and CDR2 SASEGT. After removal of 3 bases from V and 7 bases from J, the junction contained 20 bases not matched to a gene. This CDR3 contains 19 residues. CDR3 bases: TGTGCCAGCAGTGATGGTTGGGCTAGCGGGAGAAGGGACCCGCGGACCCAGTACTTC. Its translation: CASSDGWASGRRDPRTQYF.

This chain connects TRBV10-3 to TRBJ2-1, with 9 positions matching TRBD1. The CDR3 runs 15 residues. Unmatched junction bases numbered 11, after V lost 4 bases and J lost 10 bases. Germline V gives CDR1 ENHRY, CDR2 SYGVKD. The CDR3 DNA sequence: TGTGCCATCAGTGGCCCGGGGACAGGGATTGGCGAGCAGTTCTTC. Its protein is CAISGPGTGIGEQFF.

Of note for this clone: Other DNA sequences in the same sample also yield this CDR3. This chain links TRBV28 with TRBJ2-7; D ambiguous. In germline, CDR1 is MDHEN, CDR2 SYDVKM. V dropped 1 base and J dropped 0 bases, with 10 bases sitting between them. This CDR3 is 15 amino acids long. In DNA form, the CDR3 reads TGTGCCAGCAGTTTATTTCAGCGTAGCTCCTACGAGCAGTACTTC. Translation gives CASSLFQRSSYEQYF.

To note about this clone: At the DNA level, this CDR3 is encoded by other sequences in the same sample as well. J is TRBJ2-7 and V is TRBV18; D not certain. V dropped 0 bases and J dropped 4 bases, with 10 bases sitting between them. Germline-derived CDR1 and CDR2 are KGHSH and LQKENI. The CDR3 consists of 14 residues. The CDR3 sequence is CASSPPGRTYEQYF. Written as DNA, the CDR3 is TGTGCCAGCTCACCACCCGGGCGCACTTACGAGCAGTACTTC.

This rearrangement joins TRBV28 to TRBJ2-1; D is undetermined. The CDR3 has 14 amino acids. V gave up 7 bases and J gave up 2 bases, with 12 bases separating them. Germline lookup yields CDR1 MDHEN and CDR2 SYDVKM. The CDR3 is CASTSPGTYNEQFF. CDR3 DNA sequence: TGTGCCAGCACCTCACCGGGTACCTACAATGAGCAGTTCTTC.

The chain combines TRBV5-6 with TRBJ2-2; 8 bases align to TRBD2. Trimming removed 4 bases from V and 4 bases from J; junction bases left unmatched: 9. Per the germline V gene, CDR1 is SGHDT and CDR2 is YYEEEE. This CDR3 is 16 amino acids long. CDR3 DNA sequence: TGTGCCAGCAGCGCCAGCGGGAGCGTCGGCACCGGGGAGCTGTTTTTT. This gives the protein CASSASGSVGTGELFF.

The chain combines TRBV10-3 with TRBJ2-1, with TRBD2 matching 9 bases. Germline CDR1 ENHRY, CDR2 SYGVKD. Losses at the gene ends were 3 bases for V and 2 bases for J; bases not matched to a gene: 8. The CDR3 length is 17 residues. CDR3 sequence (DNA): TGTGCCATCAGTGATAAGACTAGCGGCCTGACCTACAATGAGCAGTTCTTC. As protein: CAISDKTSGLTYNEQFF.

This clone occurred once. Other nucleotide sequences in the sample specify the same CDR3. The rearrangement joins TRBV28 to TRBJ1-1, with a possible D match to TRBD1 (6 bases). The CDR3 has 14 residues. The germline V gene has CDR1 MDHEN and CDR2 SYDVKM. V lost 8 bases to trimming and J lost 4 bases, with 17 bases between them. CDR3 region: CASSPGGARTEAFF. CDR3 coding DNA: TGTGCCAGCTCCCCGGGGGGGGCGCGCACTGAAGCTTTCTTT. Full variable domain (outside the CDR3, taken from reference TRBV28 and TRBJ1-1): DVKVTQSSRYLVKRTGEKVFLECVQDMDHENMFWYRQDPGLGLRLIYFSYDVKMKEKGDIPEGYSVSREKKERFSLILESASTNQTSMYLCASSPGGARTEAFFGQGTRLTVV.

This clone came up once. V and J are TRBV19 and TRBJ2-2; D is unresolved. Germline loops: CDR1 LNHDA, CDR2 SQIVND (reference sequence). CDR3 size: 15 residues. Trimming cost V 0 bases and J 4 bases, with 9 bases left between them. The CDR3 protein is CASSIDQRPTGELFF. The CDR3 coding sequence is TGTGCCAGTAGTATAGATCAAAGACCCACCGGGGAGCTGTTTTTT.

This clone occurred once. The chain joins TRBV28 to TRBJ2-3; the D gene is possibly TRBD2 (6 bases). Germline lookup yields CDR1 MDHEN and CDR2 SYDVKM. V gave up 10 bases and J gave up 1 base, with 18 bases separating them. The CDR3 is made up of 15 amino acids. Written as DNA, the CDR3 is TGTGCCACCCGGCCAGAGGGCGGGGGCACAGATACGCAGTATTTT. Its protein product is CATRPEGGGTDTQYF.

V is TRBV5-1 and J is TRBJ1-1, with D maybe TRBD1 (6 bases). V lost 4 bases and J lost 4, with 14 bases in between. The germline V gene encodes CDR1 SGHRS and CDR2 YFSETQ. The CDR3 totals 14 residues. The CDR3 region has the DNA TGCGCCAGCAGCCCAAACAGGGAGGCCACTGAAGCTTTCTTT. It translates to CASSPNREATEAFF.